The present T cell receptor (beta chain) was sequenced within a study of identical twins. Study-level points and caveats: Partial confounding of zero-insertion analyses by invariant MAIT and iNKT cells was possible. Out-of-frame beta chain sequences displayed weaker excess sharing between twins. Out-of-frame alpha sequences that twins shared showed excess low generation probability.

As for this clonotype: Its antigen is unidentified.

A single record per CDR3 protein comes from TCRdb applying MiXCR to the 5' RACE reads. The sample has approximately 500,000 distinct CDR3 sequences, 13% to 15% seen once. This same sample was also part of a study on yellow fever vaccine responses in identical twins.

Sequences were obtained from CD4+ T cells sorted from blood. The receptor comes from a woman younger than 30 in good health.

As DNA, the CDR3 is TGTGCCAGCAGCTTATATGGGGGAGCAGATACGCAGTATTTT. Its translation: CASSLYGGADTQYF. J is TRBJ2-3 and V is TRBV7-6; the D call may be TRBD1 or TRBD2 (5 bases each). CDR3 length: 14 residues. V was trimmed by 2 bases and J by 4 bases, leaving 10 bases between them. CDR1 and CDR2 from the germline V gene are SGHVS and FNYEAQ.